Shown below are 9 T cell receptor beta chains from a single sample sequenced in a study of cytomegalovirus exposure and HLA in healthy donors. PCR involved 60 Vbeta and 13 Jbeta primers. This table comes from immunoSEQ multiplex PCR, and its TCRdb copy is limited to in-frame clones, with some not included. The sample has under 200,000 clones, 68% seen once. Sample: PBMCs. The receptors derive from a woman between 40 and 50 years old in good health and CMV-seropositive.

This clone has a handful of counts. The chain is built from TRBV27 and TRBJ1-1, with D unresolved. Germline CDR1 is MNHEY and CDR2 is SMNVEV (reference sequence). V dropped 0 bases and J dropped 0 bases, with 8 bases sitting between them. The CDR3 contains 15 residues. The CDR3 nucleotides read TGTGCCAGCAGTTTATCCGGGGTCGTGAACACTGAAGCTTTCTTT. It codes for CASSLSGVVNTEAFF.

Points on this clone: It is unclear where the CDR3 begins or ends on the DNA, so no DNA is shown, and the CDR3 is as TCRdb lists it. The V call is TRBV29-1, the J call TRBJ2-3; the table gives TRBD1 as D, unverified against the DNA. The CDR3 is made up of 11 amino acids, end residues included. The V gene's germline CDR1 is SQVTM and CDR2 ANQGSEA. The CDR3 protein is CSVAGGAGEYF.

The chain uses TRBV7-2 and TRBJ2-2, with a possible D match to TRBD1 (5 bases). The germline CDR1 and CDR2 sequences are SGHTA and FQGNSA. The CDR3 has 12 residues. The V gene lost 5 bases and the J gene lost 8 bases, with 9 bases spanning the gap. CDR3 residues: CASSLRTGELFF. The CDR3 DNA follows: TGTGCCAGCAGCCTACGGACAGGGGAGCTGTTTTTT.

V is TRBV5-4 and J is TRBJ2-1; TRBD2 matches 9 bases. The CDR3 spans 16 residues. The junction had 8 bases not matched to a gene; V was cut back by 3 bases and J by 4 bases. CDR1 and CDR2 from the germline V gene are SGHNT and YYREEE (reference sequence). CDR3 loop: CASSSCSSGAYNEQFF. In DNA, the CDR3 is TGTGCCAGCAGCTCTTGTTCTAGCGGGGCTTACAATGAGCAGTTCTTC.

Concerning this clone itself: One junction end does not reproduce the germline sequence, and a read error may be involved. J is TRBJ1-2 and V is TRBV19; D possibly corresponds to TRBD1 (6 bases). This CDR3 has 14 residues. Germline values: CDR1 LNHDA, CDR2 SQIVND (reference sequence). The CDR3 sequence: CASSSNPQGYGYTF. In DNA form, the CDR3 reads TGTGCCAGCAGTAGTAACCCACAGGGATATGGCTACACCTTC.

The J gene is TRBJ1-6, the V gene TRBV6-4; D unresolved. The CDR3 runs 13 residues. Germline V gives CDR1 MRHNA, CDR2 SNTAGT. Trimming left V 4 bases short and J 9 bases short, with 10 bases between. CDR3 bases: TGTGCCAGCAGTGCCGGGAGCAGTTCACCCCTCCACTTT. Protein: CASSAGSSSPLHF.

The chain carries TRBV19 and TRBJ1-2; a possible D gene is TRBD1 (5 bases). The CDR3 is 13 amino acids. The germline V and J ends were trimmed by 3 bases and 7 bases, with 12 bases remaining between them. Germline V lookup: CDR1 LNHDA, CDR2 SQIVND (reference sequence). The CDR3: CASSIGGTRGYTF. Written as DNA, the CDR3 is TGTGCCAGTAGTATTGGGGGGACGCGTGGCTACACCTTC.

This clone has only a few counts. This sequence joins TRBV19 and TRBJ2-1; 7 nucleotides agree with TRBD2. In germline, CDR1 is LNHDA, CDR2 SQIVND (reference sequence). The CDR3 is 15 amino acids. V lost 4 bases, J lost 0 bases, and 3 bases stayed unmatched. The CDR3 region is CASSTAGSSYNEQFF. The CDR3 coding sequence is TGTGCCAGTAGTACAGCGGGAAGCTCCTACAATGAGCAGTTCTTC.

This clone turned up a few times. The V call is TRBV9, the J call TRBJ2-2, with TRBD2 matching over 8 bases. V lost 0 bases, J lost 3 bases, and 4 bases stayed unmatched. The CDR3 spans 16 residues. Germline CDR1 reads SGDLS; CDR2 reads YYNGEE. CDR3 amino acids: CASSVAGGPHTGELFF. The DNA for the CDR3 is TGTGCCAGCAGCGTAGCGGGAGGGCCACACACCGGGGAGCTGTTTTTT.